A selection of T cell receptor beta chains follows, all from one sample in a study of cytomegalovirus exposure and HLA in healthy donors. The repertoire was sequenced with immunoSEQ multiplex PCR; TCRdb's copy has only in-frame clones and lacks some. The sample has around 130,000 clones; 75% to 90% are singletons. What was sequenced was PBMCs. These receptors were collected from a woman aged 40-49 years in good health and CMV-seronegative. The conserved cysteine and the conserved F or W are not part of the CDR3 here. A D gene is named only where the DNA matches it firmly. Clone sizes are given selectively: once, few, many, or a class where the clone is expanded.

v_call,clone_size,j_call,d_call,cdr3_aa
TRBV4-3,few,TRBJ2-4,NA,ASSQDVGPGDIQY
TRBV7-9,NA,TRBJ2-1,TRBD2,ASSQTSESPYNEQF
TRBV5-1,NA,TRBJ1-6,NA,ASSLLDSPLH
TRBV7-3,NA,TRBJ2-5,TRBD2,ASSQTSGRDETQY
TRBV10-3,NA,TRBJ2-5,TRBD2,AISVAGAQETQY
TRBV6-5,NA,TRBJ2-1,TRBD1,ASSPGTGVGNEQF
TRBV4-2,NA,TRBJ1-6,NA,ASSQDGSGSPLH
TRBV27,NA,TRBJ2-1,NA,ASSLLGGYNEQF
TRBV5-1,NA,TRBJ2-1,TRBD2,ASSLTSGENNEQF
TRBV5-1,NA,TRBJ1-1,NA,ASSLAQGTEAF
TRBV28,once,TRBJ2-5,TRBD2,ASTLGWGGETQY
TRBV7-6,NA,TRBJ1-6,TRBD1,ASSAGAGGNSPLH
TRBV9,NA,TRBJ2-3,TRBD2,ASSVGPNGGGAVGTQY
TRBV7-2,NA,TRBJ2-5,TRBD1,ASSLATGGMYQETQY
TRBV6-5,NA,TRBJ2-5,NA,ASSYTGRGGETQY
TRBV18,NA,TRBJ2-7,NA,ASSRDTGFGYEQY
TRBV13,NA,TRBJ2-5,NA,ASNWGGASPETQY
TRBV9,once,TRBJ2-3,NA,ASSAGGDTDTQY
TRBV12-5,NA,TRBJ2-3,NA,ASGLVSDGGDTQY
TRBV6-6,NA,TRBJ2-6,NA,AAAAGANVLT
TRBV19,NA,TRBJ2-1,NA,ASSTQGLSYNEQF
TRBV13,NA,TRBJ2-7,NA,ASSYVRDIVKKEQY
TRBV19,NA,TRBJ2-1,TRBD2,PTVDSGMSYNEQF
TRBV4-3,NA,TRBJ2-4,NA,ASSPTRGRGGNIQY
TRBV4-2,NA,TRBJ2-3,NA,ASSQEGGRTDTQY
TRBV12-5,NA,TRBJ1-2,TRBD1,ASGLETGGDGYT